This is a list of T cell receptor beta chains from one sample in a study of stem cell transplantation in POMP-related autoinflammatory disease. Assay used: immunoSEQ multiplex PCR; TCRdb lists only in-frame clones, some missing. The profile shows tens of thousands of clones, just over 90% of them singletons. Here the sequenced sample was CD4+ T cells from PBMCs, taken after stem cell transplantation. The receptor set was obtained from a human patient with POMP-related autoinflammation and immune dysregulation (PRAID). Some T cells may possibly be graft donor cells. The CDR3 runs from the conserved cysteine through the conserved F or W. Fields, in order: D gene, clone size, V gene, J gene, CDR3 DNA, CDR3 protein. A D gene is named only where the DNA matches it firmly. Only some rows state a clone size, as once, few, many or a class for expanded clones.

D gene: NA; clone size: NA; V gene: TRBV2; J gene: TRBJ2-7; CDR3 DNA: TGTGCCAGGGGACCGGGACGGGGAAGAAACGCCATAAACTACGAGCAGTACTTC; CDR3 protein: CARGPGRGRNAINYEQYF
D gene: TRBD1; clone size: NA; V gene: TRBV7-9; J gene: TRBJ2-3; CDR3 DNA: TGTGCCAGCAGCTTGGGACAGGGGTCAGATACGCAGTATTTT; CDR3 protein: CASSLGQGSDTQYF
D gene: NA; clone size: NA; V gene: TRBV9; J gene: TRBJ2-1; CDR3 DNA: TGTGCCAGCAGCGTAGACGCCGGGACACTTTCCTACAATGAGCAGTTCTTC; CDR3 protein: CASSVDAGTLSYNEQFF
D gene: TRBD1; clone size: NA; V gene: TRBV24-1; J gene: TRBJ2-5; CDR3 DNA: TGTGCCACCAGTGATTCCCGGGACAGGGGACAAGAGACCCAGTACTTC; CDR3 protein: CATSDSRDRGQETQYF
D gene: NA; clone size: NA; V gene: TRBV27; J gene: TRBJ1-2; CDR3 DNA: TGTGCCAGCAGTTTGGGCAGGGGCTATGGCTACACCTTC; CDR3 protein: CASSLGRGYGYTF
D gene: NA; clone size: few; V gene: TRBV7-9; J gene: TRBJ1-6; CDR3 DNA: TGTGCCAGCAGCGACCGGGGGAAGGCTTCACCCCTCCACTTT; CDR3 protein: CASSDRGKASPLHF
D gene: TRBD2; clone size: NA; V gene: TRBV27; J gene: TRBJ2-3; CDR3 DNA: TGTGCCAGCAGGGGGGCGACACTAGCGGGGGAATACACAGATACGCAGTATTTT; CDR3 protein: CASRGATLAGEYTDTQYF
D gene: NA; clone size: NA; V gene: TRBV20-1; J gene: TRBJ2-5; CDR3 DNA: TGCAGTGCTAGAGCCCGTGGGACCCAGTACTTC; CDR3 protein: CSARARGTQYF
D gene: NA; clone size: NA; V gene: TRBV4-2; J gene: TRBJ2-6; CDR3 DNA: TGTGCCAGCAGCCAAGATCGACTTAGCTCTGGGGCCAACGTCCTGACTTTC; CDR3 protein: CASSQDRLSSGANVLTF
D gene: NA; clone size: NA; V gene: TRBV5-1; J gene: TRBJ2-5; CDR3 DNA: TGCGCCAGCAGCTTGGGAGGGGGGCCAGAGACCCAGTACTTC; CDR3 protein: CASSLGGGPETQYF
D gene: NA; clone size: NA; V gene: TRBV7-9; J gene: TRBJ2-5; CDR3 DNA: TGTGCCAGCAGCATTAGTGGCAGTTTAGAGACCCAGTACTTC; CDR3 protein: CASSISGSLETQYF
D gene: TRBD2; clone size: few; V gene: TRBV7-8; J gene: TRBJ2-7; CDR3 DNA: TGTGCCAGCAGCCGGATAGCGGGAGGACGATACGAGCAGTACTTC; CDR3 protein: CASSRIAGGRYEQYF
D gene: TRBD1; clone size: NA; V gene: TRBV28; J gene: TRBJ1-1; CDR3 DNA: TGTGCCAGCACCGGCTTTCAGGGACAGGGGAACACTGAAGCTTTCTTT; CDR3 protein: CASTGFQGQGNTEAFF
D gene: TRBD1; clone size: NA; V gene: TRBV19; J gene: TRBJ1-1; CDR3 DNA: TGTGCCAGTAGTGCCCGGACAGGGGTTACTGAAGCTTTCTTT; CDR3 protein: CASSARTGVTEAFF
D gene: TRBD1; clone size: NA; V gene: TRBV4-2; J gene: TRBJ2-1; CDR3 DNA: TGTGCCAGCAGCACACCCGGGACAGGCAATGAGCAGTTCTTC; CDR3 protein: CASSTPGTGNEQFF
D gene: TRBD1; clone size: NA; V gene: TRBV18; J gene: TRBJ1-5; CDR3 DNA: TGTGCCAGCTCAGCTTACCGGGACAGGGAGCGCAATCAGCCCCAGCATTTT; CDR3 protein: CASSAYRDRERNQPQHF
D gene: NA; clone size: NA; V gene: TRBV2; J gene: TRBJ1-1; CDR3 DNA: TGTGCCAGCTCCCCGCAGGGGACTGAAGCTTTCTTT; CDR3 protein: CASSPQGTEAFF
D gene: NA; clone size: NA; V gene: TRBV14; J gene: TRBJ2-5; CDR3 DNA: TGTGCCAGCAGCTTAATCCCGAGGAAAGGGTACCAAGAGACCCAGTACTTC; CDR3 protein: CASSLIPRKGYQETQYF
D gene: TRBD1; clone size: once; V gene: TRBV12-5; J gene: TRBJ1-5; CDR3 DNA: TGTGCTAGTGGTTTGGACTCCGGGACAGGGATCAATCAGCCCCAGCATTTT; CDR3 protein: CASGLDSGTGINQPQHF
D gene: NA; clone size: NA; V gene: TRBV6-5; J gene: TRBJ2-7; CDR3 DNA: TGTGCCACCAGGAGAGGGGCGACCTACGAGCAGTACTTC; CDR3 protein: CATRRGATYEQYF
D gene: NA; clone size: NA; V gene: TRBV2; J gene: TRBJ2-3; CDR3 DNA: TGTGCCAGCAGTTTGGGGGCCCTAAGGACAGATACGCAGTATTTT; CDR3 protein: CASSLGALRTDTQYF
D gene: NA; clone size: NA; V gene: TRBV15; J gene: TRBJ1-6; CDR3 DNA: TGTGCCACCAGCAGAGAAGGAAATAATAATTCACCCCTCCACTTT; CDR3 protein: CATSREGNNNSPLHF
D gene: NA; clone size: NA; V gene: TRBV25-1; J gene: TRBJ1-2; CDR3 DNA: TGTGCCAGCAGTGATACATCGCCTAAACCCGTTGGTTTTAATGGCTACACCTTC; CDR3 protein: CASSDTSPKPVGFNGYTF
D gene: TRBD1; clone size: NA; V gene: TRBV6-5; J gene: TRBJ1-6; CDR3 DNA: TGTGCCAGCAGTTACTCGGCCAGGGGGTATAATTCACCCCTCCACTTT; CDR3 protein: CASSYSARGYNSPLHF
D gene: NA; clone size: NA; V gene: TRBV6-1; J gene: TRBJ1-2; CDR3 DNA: TGTGCCAGCAGTGATCCGGGACGGCGGCATGGCTACACCTTC; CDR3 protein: CASSDPGRRHGYTF
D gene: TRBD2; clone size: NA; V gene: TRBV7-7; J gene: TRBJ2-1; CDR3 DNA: TGTGCCAGCAGCCCCGTAGTAGCGGGAGGTAGCAATGAGCAGTTCTTC; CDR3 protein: CASSPVVAGGSNEQFF
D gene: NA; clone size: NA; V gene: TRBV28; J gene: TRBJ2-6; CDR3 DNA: TGTGCCACCGAGCAACCCACCGCCTCTGGGGCCAACGTCCTGACTTTC; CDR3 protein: CATEQPTASGANVLTF
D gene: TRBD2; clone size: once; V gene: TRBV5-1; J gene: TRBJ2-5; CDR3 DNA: TGCGCCAGTACCCGGGGAGGGGACGCGCAAGAGACCCAGTACTTC; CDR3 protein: CASTRGGDAQETQYF
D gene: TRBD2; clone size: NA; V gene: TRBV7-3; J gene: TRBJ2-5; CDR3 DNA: TGTGCCAGCAGCCCTAGAGGCAGACTAGCGGGGCAAGAGACCCAGTACTTC; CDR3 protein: CASSPRGRLAGQETQYF
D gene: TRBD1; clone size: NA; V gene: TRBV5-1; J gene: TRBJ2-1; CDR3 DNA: TGCGCCAGCAGCATAGGGACAGGGGGTGGAAATGAGCAGTTCTTC; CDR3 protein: CASSIGTGGGNEQFF
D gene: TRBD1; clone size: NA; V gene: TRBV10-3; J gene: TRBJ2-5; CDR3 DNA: TGTGCCATCAGTCTAGGGCCGGACAGGGGGTCTCGGGAGACCCAGTACTTC; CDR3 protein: CAISLGPDRGSRETQYF
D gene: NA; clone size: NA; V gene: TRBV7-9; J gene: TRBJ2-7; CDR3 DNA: TGTGCCAGCAGCTCCGTCCCCTACGAGCAGTACTTC; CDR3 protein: CASSSVPYEQYF
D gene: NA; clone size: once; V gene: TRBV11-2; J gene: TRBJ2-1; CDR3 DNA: TGTGCCAGCAGCTTAAGCCCCTGGGGTGCTGAGCAGTTCTTC; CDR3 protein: CASSLSPWGAEQFF